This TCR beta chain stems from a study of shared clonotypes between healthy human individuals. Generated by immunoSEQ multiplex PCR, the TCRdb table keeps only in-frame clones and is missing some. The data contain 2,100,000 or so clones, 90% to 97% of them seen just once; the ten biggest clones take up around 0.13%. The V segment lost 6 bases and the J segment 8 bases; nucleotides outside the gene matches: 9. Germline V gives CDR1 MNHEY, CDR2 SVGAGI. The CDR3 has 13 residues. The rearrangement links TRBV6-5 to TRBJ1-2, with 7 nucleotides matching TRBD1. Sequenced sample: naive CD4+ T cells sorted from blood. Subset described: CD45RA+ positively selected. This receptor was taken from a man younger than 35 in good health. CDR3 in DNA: TGTGCCAGCAGCGACCCCGGGACAGCCGGCTACACCTTC. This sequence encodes CASSDPGTAGYTF.